These T cell receptor beta chains were read from a single sample in a study of blood T cell repertoires in COVID-19. Produced via immunoSEQ multiplex PCR; TCRdb's table is partial and in-frame only. The sample yields about 230,000 clones, around 80% seen once. The specimen sequenced was PBMCs or T cells enriched from blood (not recorded which). The origin of the receptors is a man between 60 and 75 years old who had recovered from COVID-19. Both conserved end residues are part of each CDR3. D genes are given only for firm matches.

CDR3aa: CASSLGGGTGGDEQYF; v_gene: TRBV7-8; d_gene: TRBD1; j_gene: TRBJ2-7
CDR3aa: CASSGQINQPQHF; v_gene: TRBV2; d_gene: -; j_gene: TRBJ1-5
CDR3aa: CASSWGWGGYGYTF; v_gene: TRBV6-5; d_gene: -; j_gene: TRBJ1-2
CDR3aa: CASSPRKNTEAFF; v_gene: TRBV6-6; d_gene: -; j_gene: TRBJ1-1
CDR3aa: CASSPRQNYGYTF; v_gene: TRBV5-8; d_gene: -; j_gene: TRBJ1-2
CDR3aa: CASSLAPLAGRDIQYF; v_gene: TRBV5-1; d_gene: TRBD2; j_gene: TRBJ2-4
CDR3aa: CASSTGQPNEKLFF; v_gene: TRBV5-6; d_gene: -; j_gene: TRBJ1-4
CDR3aa: CASSPDSLSGNTIYF; v_gene: TRBV4-1; d_gene: -; j_gene: TRBJ1-3
CDR3aa: CASSDSNSGGAYEQFF; v_gene: TRBV6-4; d_gene: TRBD2; j_gene: TRBJ2-1
CDR3aa: CASSGTGHLDEKLFF; v_gene: TRBV19; d_gene: -; j_gene: TRBJ1-4
CDR3aa: CASSLVGGWTGDSREAFF; v_gene: TRBV7-9; d_gene: TRBD1; j_gene: TRBJ1-1
CDR3aa: CASSLSLGTGSQETQYF; v_gene: TRBV5-4; d_gene: TRBD1; j_gene: TRBJ2-5
CDR3aa: CASSLPSGESYEQYF; v_gene: TRBV5-1; d_gene: TRBD2; j_gene: TRBJ2-7
CDR3aa: CASSPTTGTGGGEQYF; v_gene: TRBV14; d_gene: TRBD1; j_gene: TRBJ2-7
CDR3aa: CASSQRWVAGVPYEQYF; v_gene: TRBV3-1/TRBV3-2; d_gene: TRBD2; j_gene: TRBJ2-7
CDR3aa: CAWSLPGSTRTQYF; v_gene: TRBV30; d_gene: -; j_gene: TRBJ2-5
CDR3aa: CASSLEASGNQETQYF; v_gene: TRBV7-9; d_gene: TRBD2; j_gene: TRBJ2-5
CDR3aa: CASRSLTGVNQPQHF; v_gene: TRBV19; d_gene: TRBD1; j_gene: TRBJ1-5
CDR3aa: CASSTQGADTQYF; v_gene: TRBV10-2; d_gene: TRBD1; j_gene: TRBJ2-3
CDR3aa: CASSERRGGAYGYTF; v_gene: TRBV6-1; d_gene: -; j_gene: TRBJ1-2
CDR3aa: CASCGASSGANVLTF; v_gene: TRBV5-8; d_gene: -; j_gene: TRBJ2-6
CDR3aa: CASSLVGTNRLAGKYNEQFF; v_gene: TRBV11-3; d_gene: TRBD2; j_gene: TRBJ2-1
CDR3aa: CASGQGALETQYF; v_gene: TRBV6-5; d_gene: TRBD1; j_gene: TRBJ2-5
CDR3aa: CASSRTSTYEQYF; v_gene: TRBV18; d_gene: -; j_gene: TRBJ2-7
CDR3aa: CASSLAGGYQETQYF; v_gene: TRBV5-1; d_gene: TRBD2; j_gene: TRBJ2-5
CDR3aa: CASGHRQAQKDYGYTF; v_gene: TRBV27; d_gene: -; j_gene: TRBJ1-2
CDR3aa: CASSFSQETQYF; v_gene: TRBV5-1; d_gene: -; j_gene: TRBJ2-5
CDR3aa: CASSPRAGDGYTF; v_gene: TRBV18; d_gene: -; j_gene: TRBJ1-2
CDR3aa: CASSGNNEKLFF; v_gene: TRBV19; d_gene: -; j_gene: TRBJ1-4
CDR3aa: CASSPSDMNTEAFF; v_gene: TRBV18; d_gene: -; j_gene: TRBJ1-1
CDR3aa: CASSLVSTYTDTQYF; v_gene: TRBV7-6; d_gene: -; j_gene: TRBJ2-3
CDR3aa: CATSRVLDGRGGYNEQFF; v_gene: TRBV15; d_gene: TRBD2; j_gene: TRBJ2-1
CDR3aa: CASSGDSVYNEQFF; v_gene: TRBV2; d_gene: TRBD1; j_gene: TRBJ2-1
CDR3aa: CASSHQVSRDYGYTF; v_gene: TRBV3-1/TRBV3-2; d_gene: -; j_gene: TRBJ1-2
CDR3aa: CASSLVYSGTEPQHF; v_gene: TRBV5-8; d_gene: -; j_gene: TRBJ1-5
CDR3aa: CASSESQAPREAFF; v_gene: TRBV6-1; d_gene: -; j_gene: TRBJ1-1
CDR3aa: CASSQSRDRGLNGYTF; v_gene: TRBV16; d_gene: TRBD1; j_gene: TRBJ1-2
CDR3aa: CASSISLRTTDTQYF; v_gene: TRBV11-2; d_gene: -; j_gene: TRBJ2-3
CDR3aa: CASSDLDSWNTEAFF; v_gene: TRBV3-1/TRBV3-2; d_gene: -; j_gene: TRBJ1-1
CDR3aa: CASSFGQTGNTIYF; v_gene: TRBV7-6; d_gene: -; j_gene: TRBJ1-3
CDR3aa: CASSRPQGHLGNIQYF; v_gene: TRBV11-3; d_gene: -; j_gene: TRBJ2-4
CDR3aa: CASSKQIQETQYF; v_gene: TRBV19; d_gene: -; j_gene: TRBJ2-5
CDR3aa: CASSELTGGVGYTF; v_gene: TRBV2; d_gene: TRBD1; j_gene: TRBJ1-2
CDR3aa: CASSIARGRGNQPQHF; v_gene: TRBV19; d_gene: -; j_gene: TRBJ1-5
CDR3aa: CASSTGQGNSPLHF; v_gene: TRBV9; d_gene: TRBD1; j_gene: TRBJ1-6
CDR3aa: CATRDRALLGYTF; v_gene: TRBV19; d_gene: TRBD1; j_gene: TRBJ1-2
CDR3aa: CASMVRMGPEAFF; v_gene: TRBV7-2; d_gene: -; j_gene: TRBJ1-1
CDR3aa: CASLGGVNYEQYF; v_gene: TRBV2; d_gene: -; j_gene: TRBJ2-7
CDR3aa: CASSSQSGTGRDTEAFF; v_gene: TRBV7-2; d_gene: TRBD1; j_gene: TRBJ1-1
CDR3aa: CASSQNGGEAFF; v_gene: TRBV7-3; d_gene: -; j_gene: TRBJ1-1
CDR3aa: CSASRGGYQETQYF; v_gene: TRBV20-1; d_gene: TRBD2; j_gene: TRBJ2-5
CDR3aa: CSVRSDTSTNEKLFF; v_gene: TRBV29-1; d_gene: -; j_gene: TRBJ1-4
CDR3aa: CASSLLGGQPQHF; v_gene: TRBV7-3; d_gene: -; j_gene: TRBJ1-5
CDR3aa: CASSLGRPGQGSGELFF; v_gene: TRBV5-8; d_gene: TRBD1; j_gene: TRBJ2-2
CDR3aa: CASGRGFTEAFF; v_gene: TRBV7-9; d_gene: -; j_gene: TRBJ1-1